This TCR beta chain was recovered during a study of type 1 regulatory T cells. Across the study: An in vitro protocol generated T-allo10, a Tr1-enriched, alloantigen-specific CD4 T cell product.

Study-level points and caveats: Compared with non-type 1 regulatory T cells, type 1 regulatory T cells showed a more restricted TCR repertoire.

This clonotype was seen more than once but under ten times. Antigen: not known. TCRdb independently ran MiXCR on the reads; one entry per CDR3 protein. The table includes 60,000 to 75,000 distinct CDR3 sequences, 20% detected once. This CDR3 region has 14 residues. V lost 7 bases, J lost 4 bases, and 4 bases stayed unmatched. The origin of this receptor is a human donor in good health. The material sequenced was cultured type 1 regulatory T (Tr1) cells, either the whole culture or a sorted fraction (not recorded which). The genes are TRBV12-3 or TRBV12-4 and TRBJ2-2, with 9 bases that match TRBD1. CDR3 coding DNA: TGTGCCAGCACTAGGACAGGGGTCACCGGGGAGCTGTTTTTT. It translates to CASTRTGVTGELFF.